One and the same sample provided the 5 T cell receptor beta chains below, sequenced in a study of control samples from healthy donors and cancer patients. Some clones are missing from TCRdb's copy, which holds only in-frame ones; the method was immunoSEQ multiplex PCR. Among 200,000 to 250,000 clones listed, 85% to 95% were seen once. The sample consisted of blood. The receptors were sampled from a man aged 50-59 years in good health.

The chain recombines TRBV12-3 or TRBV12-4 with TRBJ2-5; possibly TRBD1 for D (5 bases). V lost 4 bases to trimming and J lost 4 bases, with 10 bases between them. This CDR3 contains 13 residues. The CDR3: CASSSPGLETQYF. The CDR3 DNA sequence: TGTGCCAGCAGTTCACCAGGGCTAGAGACCCAGTACTTC.

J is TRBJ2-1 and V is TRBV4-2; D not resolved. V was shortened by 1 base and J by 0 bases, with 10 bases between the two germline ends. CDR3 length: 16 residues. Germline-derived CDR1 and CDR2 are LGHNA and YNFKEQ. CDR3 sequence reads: CASSQVGVGSYNEQFF. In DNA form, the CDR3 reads TGTGCCAGCAGCCAAGTGGGCGTCGGCTCCTACAATGAGCAGTTCTTC.

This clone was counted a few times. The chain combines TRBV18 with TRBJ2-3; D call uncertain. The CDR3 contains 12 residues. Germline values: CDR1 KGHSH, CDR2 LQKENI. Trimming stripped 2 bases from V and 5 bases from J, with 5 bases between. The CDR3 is CASSPVVDTQYF. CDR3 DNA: TGTGCCAGCTCACCAGTTGTAGATACGCAGTATTTT.

CDR3 sequence: CASSLSDRYEQYV. The CDR3 DNA sequence: TGCGCCAGCAGCTTGTCGGACAGATACGAGCAGTACGTC. The genes are TRBV5-1 and TRBJ2-7, with a possible D match to TRBD1 (6 bases). From germline, CDR1 is SGHRS and CDR2 YFSETQ. Deletions cut 1 base from V and 4 bases from J, with 9 bases between. CDR3 length: 13 amino acids.

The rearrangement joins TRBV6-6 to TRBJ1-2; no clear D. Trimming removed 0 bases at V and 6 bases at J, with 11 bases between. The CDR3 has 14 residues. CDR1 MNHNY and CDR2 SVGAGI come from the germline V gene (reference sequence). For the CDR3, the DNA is TGTGCCAGCAGTTACTCGATTCCCGTTAATGGCTACACCTTC. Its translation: CASSYSIPVNGYTF.